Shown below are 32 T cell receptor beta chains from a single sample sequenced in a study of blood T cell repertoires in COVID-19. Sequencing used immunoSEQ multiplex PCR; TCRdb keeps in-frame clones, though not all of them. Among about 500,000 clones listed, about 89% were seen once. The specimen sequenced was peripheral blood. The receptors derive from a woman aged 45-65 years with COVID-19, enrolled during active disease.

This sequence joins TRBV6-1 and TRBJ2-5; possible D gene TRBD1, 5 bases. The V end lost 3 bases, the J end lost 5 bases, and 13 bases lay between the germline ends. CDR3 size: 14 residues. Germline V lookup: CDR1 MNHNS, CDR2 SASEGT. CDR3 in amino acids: CASSDPGFMETQYF. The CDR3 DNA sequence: TGTGCCAGCAGTGACCCAGGGTTTATGGAGACCCAGTACTTC.

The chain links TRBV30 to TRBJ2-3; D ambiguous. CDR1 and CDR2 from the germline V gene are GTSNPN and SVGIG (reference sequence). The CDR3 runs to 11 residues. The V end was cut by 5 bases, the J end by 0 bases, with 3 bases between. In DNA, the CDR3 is TGTGCCTGGGCAAGCACAGATACGCAGTATTTT. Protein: CAWASTDTQYF.

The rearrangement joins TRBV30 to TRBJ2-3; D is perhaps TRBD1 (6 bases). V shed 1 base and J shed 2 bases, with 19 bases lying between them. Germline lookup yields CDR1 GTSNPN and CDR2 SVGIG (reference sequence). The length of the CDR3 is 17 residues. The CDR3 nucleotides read TGTGCCTGGAGTGCGGGGACACGCCAGCTGGCCACAGATACGCAGTATTTT. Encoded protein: CAWSAGTRQLATDTQYF.

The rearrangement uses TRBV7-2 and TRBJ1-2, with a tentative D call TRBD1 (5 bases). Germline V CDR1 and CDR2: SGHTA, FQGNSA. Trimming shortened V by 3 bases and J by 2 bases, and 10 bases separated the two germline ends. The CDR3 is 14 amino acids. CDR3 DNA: TGTGCCAGCAGCTTCGGCAGGGAAAACTATGGCTACACCTTC. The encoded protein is CASSFGRENYGYTF.

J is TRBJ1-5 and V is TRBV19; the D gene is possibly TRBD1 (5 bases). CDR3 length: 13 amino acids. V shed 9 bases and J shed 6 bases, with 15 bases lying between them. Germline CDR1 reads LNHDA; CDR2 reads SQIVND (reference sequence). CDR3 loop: CASSGGGGQPQHF. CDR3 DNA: TGTGCCAGCTCCGGGGGGGGTGGTCAGCCCCAGCATTTT.

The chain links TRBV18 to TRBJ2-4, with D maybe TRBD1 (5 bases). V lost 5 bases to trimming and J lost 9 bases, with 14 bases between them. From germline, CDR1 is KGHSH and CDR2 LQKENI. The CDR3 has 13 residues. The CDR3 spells CASSVQGRGIQYF. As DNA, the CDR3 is TGTGCCAGCTCAGTTCAGGGAAGGGGCATTCAGTACTTC.

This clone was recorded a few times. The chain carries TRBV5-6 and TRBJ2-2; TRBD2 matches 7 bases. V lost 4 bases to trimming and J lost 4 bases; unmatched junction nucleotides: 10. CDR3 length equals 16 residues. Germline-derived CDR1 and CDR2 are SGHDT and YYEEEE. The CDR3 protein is CASSRGERRSTGELFF. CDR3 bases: TGTGCCAGCAGCCGGGGGGAAAGAAGGAGCACCGGGGAGCTGTTTTTT. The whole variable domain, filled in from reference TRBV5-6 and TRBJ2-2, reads DAGVTQSPTHLIKTRGQQVTLRCSPKSGHDTVSWYQQALGQGPQFIFQYYEEEERQRGNFPDRFSGHQFPNYSSELNVNALLLGDSALYLCASSRGERRSTGELFFGEGSRLTVL.

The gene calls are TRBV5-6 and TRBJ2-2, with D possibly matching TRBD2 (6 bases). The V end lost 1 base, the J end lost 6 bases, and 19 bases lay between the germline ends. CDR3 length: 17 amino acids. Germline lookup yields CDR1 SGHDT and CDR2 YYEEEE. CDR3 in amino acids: CASSLLGTSLDPGELFF. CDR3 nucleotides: TGTGCCAGCAGCTTGCTTGGGACTTCCCTAGACCCCGGGGAGCTGTTTTTT.

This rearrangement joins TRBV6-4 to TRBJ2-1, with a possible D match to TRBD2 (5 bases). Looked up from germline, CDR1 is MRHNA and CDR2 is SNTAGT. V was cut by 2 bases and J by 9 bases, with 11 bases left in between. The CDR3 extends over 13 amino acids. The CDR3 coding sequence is TGTGCCAGCAGTGACGAGGTCGGAGGTGAGCAGTTCTTC. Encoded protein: CASSDEVGGEQFF.

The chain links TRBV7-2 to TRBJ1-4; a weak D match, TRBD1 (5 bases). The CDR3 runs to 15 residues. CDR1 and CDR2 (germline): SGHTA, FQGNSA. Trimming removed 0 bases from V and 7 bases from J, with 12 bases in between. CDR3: CASSLAAGLSEKLFF. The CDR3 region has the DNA TGTGCCAGCAGCTTAGCCGCAGGGCTTAGTGAAAAACTGTTTTTT.

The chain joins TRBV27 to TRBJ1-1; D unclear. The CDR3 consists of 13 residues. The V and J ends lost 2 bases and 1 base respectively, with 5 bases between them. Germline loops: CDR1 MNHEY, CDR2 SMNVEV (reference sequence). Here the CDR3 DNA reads TGTGCCAGCAGTTTAGCGGGGAACACTGAAGCTTTCTTT. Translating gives CASSLAGNTEAFF.

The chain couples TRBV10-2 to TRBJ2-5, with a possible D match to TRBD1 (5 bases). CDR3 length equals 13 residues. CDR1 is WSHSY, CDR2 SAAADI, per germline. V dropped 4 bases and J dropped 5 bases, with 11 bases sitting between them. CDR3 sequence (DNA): TGCGCCAGCAGTGGAAGACAGAAGGAGACCCAGTACTTC. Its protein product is CASSGRQKETQYF.

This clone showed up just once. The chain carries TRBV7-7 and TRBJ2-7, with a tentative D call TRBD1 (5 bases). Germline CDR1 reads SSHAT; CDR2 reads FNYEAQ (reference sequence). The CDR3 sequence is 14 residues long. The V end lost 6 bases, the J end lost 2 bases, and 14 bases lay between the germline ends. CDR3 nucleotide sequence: TGTGCCAGCAGTCAAGGGCAGGGCGCCTACGAGCAGTACTTC. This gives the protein CASSQGQGAYEQYF.

In DNA, the CDR3 is TGTGCCAGCAGCTTAGTGGCTAGCGGGACCTACGAGCAGTACTTC. This encodes CASSLVASGTYEQYF. This chain joins TRBV7-3 and TRBJ2-7, with 9 bases lining up with TRBD2. CDR1 is SGHTA and CDR2 is FQGTGA in the germline V gene. This CDR3 spans 15 amino acids. With V trimmed by 2 bases and J by 2 bases, 4 bases remained unmatched. The full variable domain, with the rest looked up from reference TRBV7-3 and TRBJ2-7, is GAGVSQTPSNKVTEKGKYVELRCDPISGHTALYWYRQSLGQGPEFLIYFQGTGAADDSGLPNDRFFAVRPEGSVSTLKIQRTERGDSAVYLCASSLVASGTYEQYFGPGTRLTVT.

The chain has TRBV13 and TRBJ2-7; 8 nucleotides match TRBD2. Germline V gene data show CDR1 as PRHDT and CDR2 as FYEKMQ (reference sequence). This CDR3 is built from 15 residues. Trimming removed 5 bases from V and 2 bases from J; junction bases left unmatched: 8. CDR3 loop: CASSLGGANTYEQYF. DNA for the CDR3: TGTGCCAGCAGCCTCGGGGGGGCTAACACCTACGAGCAGTACTTC.

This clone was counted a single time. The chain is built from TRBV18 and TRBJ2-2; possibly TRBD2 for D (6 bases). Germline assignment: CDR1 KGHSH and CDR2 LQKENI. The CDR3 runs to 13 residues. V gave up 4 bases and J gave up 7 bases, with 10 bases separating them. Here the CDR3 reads CASSRGGNGELFF. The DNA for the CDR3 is TGTGCCAGCTCACGGGGAGGAAACGGGGAGCTGTTTTTT.

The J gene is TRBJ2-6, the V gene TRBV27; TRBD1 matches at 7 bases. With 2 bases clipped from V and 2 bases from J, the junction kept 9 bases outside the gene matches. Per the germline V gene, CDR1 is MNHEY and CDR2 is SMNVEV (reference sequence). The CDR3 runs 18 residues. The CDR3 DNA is TGTGCCAGCAGTTTAAAGACAGGGAGCATTCCTGGGGCCAACGTCCTGACTTTC. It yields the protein CASSLKTGSIPGANVLTF.

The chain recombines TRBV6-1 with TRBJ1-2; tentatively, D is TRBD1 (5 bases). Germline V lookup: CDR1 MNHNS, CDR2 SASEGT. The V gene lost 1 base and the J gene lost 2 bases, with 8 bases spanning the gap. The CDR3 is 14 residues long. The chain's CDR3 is CASSEGGGNYGYTF. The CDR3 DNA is TGTGCCAGCAGTGAAGGGGGGGGAAACTATGGCTACACCTTC.

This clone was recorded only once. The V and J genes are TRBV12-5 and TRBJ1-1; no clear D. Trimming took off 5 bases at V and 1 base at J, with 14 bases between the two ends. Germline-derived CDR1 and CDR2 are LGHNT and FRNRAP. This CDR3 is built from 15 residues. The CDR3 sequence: CASGGVREENTEAFF. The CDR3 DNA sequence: TGTGCTAGTGGTGGGGTGCGGGAGGAGAACACTGAAGCTTTCTTT. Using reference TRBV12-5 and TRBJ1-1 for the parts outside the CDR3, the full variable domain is DARVTQTPRHKVTEMGQEVTMRCQPILGHNTVFWYRQTMMQGLELLAYFRNRAPLDDSGMPKDRFSAEMPDATLATLKIQPSEPRDSAVYFCASGGVREENTEAFFGQGTRLTVV.

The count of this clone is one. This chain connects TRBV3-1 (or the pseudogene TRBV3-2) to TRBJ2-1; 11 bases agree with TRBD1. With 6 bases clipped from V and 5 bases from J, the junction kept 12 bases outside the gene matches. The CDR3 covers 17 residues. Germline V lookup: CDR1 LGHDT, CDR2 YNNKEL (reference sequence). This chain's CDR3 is CASSQPSGTGGDNEQFF. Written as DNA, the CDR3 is TGTGCCAGCAGTCAACCATCCGGGACAGGGGGGGACAATGAGCAGTTCTTC.

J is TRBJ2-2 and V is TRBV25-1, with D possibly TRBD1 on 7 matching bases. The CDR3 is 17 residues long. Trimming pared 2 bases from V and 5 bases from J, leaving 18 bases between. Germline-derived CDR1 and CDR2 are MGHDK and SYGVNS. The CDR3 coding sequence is TGTGCCAGCAGTGAAAGTCGTGGGGCAGGGGGGACCGGGGAGCTGTTTTTT. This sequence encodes CASSESRGAGGTGELFF.

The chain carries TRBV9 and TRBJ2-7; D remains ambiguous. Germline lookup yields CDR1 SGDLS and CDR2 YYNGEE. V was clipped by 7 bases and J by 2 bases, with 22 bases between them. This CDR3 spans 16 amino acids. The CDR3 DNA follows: TGTGCCAGCGGGCCAAATATAGAATCAGCTGCCTACGAGCAGTACTTC. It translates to CASGPNIESAAYEQYF.

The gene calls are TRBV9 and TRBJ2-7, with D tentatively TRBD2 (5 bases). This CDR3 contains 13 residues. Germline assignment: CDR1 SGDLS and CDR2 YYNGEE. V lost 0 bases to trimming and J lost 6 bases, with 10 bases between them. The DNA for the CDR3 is TGTGCCAGCAGCGTAGATGAACGGGGCGAGCAGTACTTC. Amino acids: CASSVDERGEQYF.

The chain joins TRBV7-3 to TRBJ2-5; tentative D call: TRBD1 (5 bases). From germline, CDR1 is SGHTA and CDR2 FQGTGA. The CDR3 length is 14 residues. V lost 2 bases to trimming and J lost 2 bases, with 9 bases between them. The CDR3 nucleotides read TGTGCCAGCAGCTTAGCAGGGCGGCAAGAGACCCAGTACTTC. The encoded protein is CASSLAGRQETQYF.

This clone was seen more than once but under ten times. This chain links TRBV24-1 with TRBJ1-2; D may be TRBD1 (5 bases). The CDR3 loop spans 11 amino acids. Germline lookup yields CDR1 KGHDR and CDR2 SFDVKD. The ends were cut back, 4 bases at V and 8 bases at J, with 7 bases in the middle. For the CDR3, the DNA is TGTGCCACCAGTGACCAGGGCGGCTACACCTTC. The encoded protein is CATSDQGGYTF.

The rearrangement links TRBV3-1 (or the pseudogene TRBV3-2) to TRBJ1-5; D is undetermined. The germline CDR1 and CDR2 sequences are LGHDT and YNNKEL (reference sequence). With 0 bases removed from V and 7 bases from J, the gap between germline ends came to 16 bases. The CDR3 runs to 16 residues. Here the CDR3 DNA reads TGTGCCAGCAGCCAAGAGGGCAGGAGGACGCAACAGCCCCAGCATTTT. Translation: CASSQEGRRTQQPQHF.

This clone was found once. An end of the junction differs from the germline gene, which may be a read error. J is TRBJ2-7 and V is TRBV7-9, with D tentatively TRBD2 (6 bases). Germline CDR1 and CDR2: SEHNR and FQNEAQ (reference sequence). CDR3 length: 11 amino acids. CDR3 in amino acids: CASSPDLTGDF. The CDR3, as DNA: TGTGCCAGCAGTCCCGACCTGACGGGAGACTTC.

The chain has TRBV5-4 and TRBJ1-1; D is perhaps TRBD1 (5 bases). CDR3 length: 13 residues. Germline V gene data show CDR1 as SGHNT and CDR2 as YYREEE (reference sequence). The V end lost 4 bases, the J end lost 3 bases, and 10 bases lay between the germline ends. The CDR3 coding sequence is TGTGCCAGCAGCCTATGGGGGGACACTGAAGCTTTCTTT. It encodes CASSLWGDTEAFF.

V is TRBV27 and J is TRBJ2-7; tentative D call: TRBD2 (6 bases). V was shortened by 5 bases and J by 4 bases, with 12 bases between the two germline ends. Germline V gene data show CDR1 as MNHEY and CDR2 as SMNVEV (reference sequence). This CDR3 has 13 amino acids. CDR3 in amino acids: CASSTGVEYEQYF. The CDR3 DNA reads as TGTGCCAGCAGTACGGGGGTTGAGTACGAGCAGTACTTC.

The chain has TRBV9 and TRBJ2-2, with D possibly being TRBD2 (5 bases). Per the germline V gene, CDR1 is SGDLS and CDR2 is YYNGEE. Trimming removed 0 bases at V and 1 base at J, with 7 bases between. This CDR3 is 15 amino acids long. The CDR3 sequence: CASSVGGLNTGELFF. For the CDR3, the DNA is TGTGCCAGCAGCGTAGGAGGGTTGAACACCGGGGAGCTGTTTTTT.

The CDR3 nucleotides read TGCGCCAGCAGCTTAAGCACAGATAACTATGGCTACACCTTC. It codes for CASSLSTDNYGYTF. The V call is TRBV5-1, the J call TRBJ1-2; D ambiguous. The CDR3 is 14 amino acids. The ends were cut back, 2 bases at V and 1 base at J, with 9 bases in the middle. Germline loops: CDR1 SGHRS, CDR2 YFSETQ.

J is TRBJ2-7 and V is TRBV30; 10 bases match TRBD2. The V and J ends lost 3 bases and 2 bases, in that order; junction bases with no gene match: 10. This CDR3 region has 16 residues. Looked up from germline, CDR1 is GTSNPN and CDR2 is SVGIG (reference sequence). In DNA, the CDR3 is TGTGCCTGGAGGGGGAAGACTAGCGGGCATACCTACGAGCAGTACTTC. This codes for CAWRGKTSGHTYEQYF.